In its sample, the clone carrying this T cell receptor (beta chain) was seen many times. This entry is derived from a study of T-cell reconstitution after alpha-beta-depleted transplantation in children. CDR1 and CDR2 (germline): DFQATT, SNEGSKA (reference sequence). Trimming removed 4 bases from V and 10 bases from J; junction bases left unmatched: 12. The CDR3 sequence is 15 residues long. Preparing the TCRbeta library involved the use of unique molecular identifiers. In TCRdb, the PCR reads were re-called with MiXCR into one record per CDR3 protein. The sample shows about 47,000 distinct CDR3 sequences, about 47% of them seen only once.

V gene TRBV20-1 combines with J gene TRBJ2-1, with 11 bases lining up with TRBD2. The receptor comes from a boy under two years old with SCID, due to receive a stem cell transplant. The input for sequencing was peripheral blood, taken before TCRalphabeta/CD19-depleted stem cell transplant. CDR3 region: CSATSPGLAASEQFF. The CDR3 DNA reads TGCAGTGCTACTAGCCCGGGACTAGCGGCATCGGAGCAGTTCTTC.